This T cell receptor (beta chain) originates from a study of early T cells in non-severe SARS-CoV-2 infection. Unmatched junction bases numbered 8, after V lost 4 bases and J lost 9 bases. The CDR3 sequence is 15 residues long. Germline assignment: CDR1 SGHDN and CDR2 FVKESK. TCRdb processed the 5' RACE reads anew with MiXCR; each CDR3 protein has one entry. The repertoire holds tens of thousands of distinct CDR3 sequences, with around 5.8% as singletons. This clonotype was counted at least ten times. Sequencing used whole blood, obtained at baseline. The chain has TRBV14 and TRBJ2-1; 11 bases match TRBD2. The TCR comes from an adult who was a healthcare worker with PCR-confirmed SARS-CoV-2 infection or an uninfected control (not recorded which). The DNA for the CDR3 is TGTGCCAGCAGCCGGACGGGACTAGCGGAACTTGAGCAGTTCTTC. Translation gives CASSRTGLAELEQFF.